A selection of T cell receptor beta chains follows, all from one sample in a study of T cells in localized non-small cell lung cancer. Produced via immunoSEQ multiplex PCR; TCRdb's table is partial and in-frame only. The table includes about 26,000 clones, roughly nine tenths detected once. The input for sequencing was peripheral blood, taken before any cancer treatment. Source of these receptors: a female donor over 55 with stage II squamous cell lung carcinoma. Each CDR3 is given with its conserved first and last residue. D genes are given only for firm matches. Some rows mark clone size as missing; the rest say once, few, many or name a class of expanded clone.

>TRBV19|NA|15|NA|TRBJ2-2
TGTGCCAGTAGCCGAGTCGGTGCGAACACCGGGGAGCTGTTTTTT
CASSRVGANTGELFF
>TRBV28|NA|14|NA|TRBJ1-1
TGTGCCAGCACCCTCCCCAGGGCTAACACTGAAGCTTTCTTT
CASTLPRANTEAFF
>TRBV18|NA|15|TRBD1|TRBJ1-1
TGTGCCAGCACTCACCTCCGGGACAGGAACACTGAAGCTTTCTTT
CASTHLRDRNTEAFF
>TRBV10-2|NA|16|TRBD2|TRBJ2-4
TGCGCCAGCAGAGACCATGGGAGGGGCGGTGGGGTCGGTCAGTACTTC
CASRDHGRGGGVGQYF
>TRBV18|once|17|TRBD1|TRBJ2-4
TGTGCCAGCTCACCACTTGGACAGGCGTTTCCCAAAAACATTCAGTACTTC
CASSPLGQAFPKNIQYF
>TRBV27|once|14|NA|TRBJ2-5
TGTGCCAGCAGTTATATAGGGGAAGGCGAGACCCAGTACTTC
CASSYIGEGETQYF
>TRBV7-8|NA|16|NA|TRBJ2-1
TGTGCCAGCAGCACCCGGACCGCCACCGGGAACAATGAGCAGTTCTTC
CASSTRTATGNNEQFF
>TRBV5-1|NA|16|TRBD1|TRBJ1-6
TGCGCCAGCAGTTCTCCGGGACAGGGGTGGAATTCACCCCTCCACTTT
CASSSPGQGWNSPLHF
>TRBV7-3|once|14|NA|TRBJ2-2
TGTGCCAGCAGCTTAGCGGGGAGGAGCGGGGAGCTGTTTTTT
CASSLAGRSGELFF
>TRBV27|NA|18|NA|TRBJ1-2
TGTGCCAGCAGTTCCCGCCCCCCGACACTCCCTCCTAACTATGGCTACACCTTC
CASSSRPPTLPPNYGYTF
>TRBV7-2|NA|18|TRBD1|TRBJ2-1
TGTGCCAGCCAGTCGGACAGGGGTCCCCCGAGCTCCTACAATGAGCAGTTCTTC
CASQSDRGPPSSYNEQFF
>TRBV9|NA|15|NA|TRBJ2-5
TGTGCCAGCAGCGCACAGAGGGGGGATCAAGAGACCCAGTACTTC
CASSAQRGDQETQYF
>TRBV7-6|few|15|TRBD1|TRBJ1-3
TGTGCCAGCAGCACCCAGGGGGGCCCTGGAAACACCATATATTTT
CASSTQGGPGNTIYF
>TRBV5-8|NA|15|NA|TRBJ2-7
TGTGCCAGCAGCTTGGGGGTAGCGAGTTCCTACGAGCAGTACTTC
CASSLGVASSYEQYF
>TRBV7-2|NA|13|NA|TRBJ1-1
TGTGCCAGCAGCTTACAGGGTAAGACTGAAGCTTTCTTT
CASSLQGKTEAFF
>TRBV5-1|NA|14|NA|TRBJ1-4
TGCGCCAGCACCCCCCGGGACATCGATGAAAAACTGTTTTTT
CASTPRDIDEKLFF
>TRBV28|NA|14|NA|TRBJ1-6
TGTGCCAGCAGTTGGGTTTATTCCCAGGGAGCCCTCCACTTT
CASSWVYSQGALHF
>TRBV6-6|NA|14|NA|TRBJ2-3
TGTGCCAGCAGAGGGCCAGGGCACACAGATACGCAGTATTTT
CASRGPGHTDTQYF
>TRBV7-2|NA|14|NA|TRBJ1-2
TGTGCCAGCAGCTTAAGTGCAGGGCCATATGGCTACACCTTC
CASSLSAGPYGYTF
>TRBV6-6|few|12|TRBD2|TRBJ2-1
TGTGCCAGCAGCGCTACTAGCGGGGAGCAGTTCTTC
CASSATSGEQFF
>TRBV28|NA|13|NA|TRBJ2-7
TGTGCCAGCAGTTTGGGGGGAACCTACGAGCAGTACTTC
CASSLGGTYEQYF
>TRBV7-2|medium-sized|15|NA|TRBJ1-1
TGTGCCAGCAGCCCCCCAAACACGGAGAGCGCTGAAGCTTTCTTT
CASSPPNTESAEAFF
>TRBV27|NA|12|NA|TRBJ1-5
TGTGCCAGCAGAAACTCCAATCAGCCCCAGCATTTT
CASRNSNQPQHF
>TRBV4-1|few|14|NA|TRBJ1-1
TGCGCCAGCAGCCAAGCTTCCTCTGACACTGAAGCTTTCTTT
CASSQASSDTEAFF
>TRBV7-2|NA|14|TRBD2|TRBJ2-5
TGTGCCAGCAGCCCTCAAGCGGGGTCAAAGACCCAGTACTTC
CASSPQAGSKTQYF
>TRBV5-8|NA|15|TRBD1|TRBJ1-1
TGTGCCAGCAGCCAGGGACAGTTGGGTAACACTGAAGCTTTCTTT
CASSQGQLGNTEAFF
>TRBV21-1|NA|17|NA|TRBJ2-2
TGTGCCAGCAGCCACCCAGCCCTCAGTGGACAGTCCGGGGAGCTGTTTTTT
CASSHPALSGQSGELFF
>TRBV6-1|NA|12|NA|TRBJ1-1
TGTGCCAGCAGTGAAGACCCAGGCCGGGCTTTCTTT
CASSEDPGRAFF
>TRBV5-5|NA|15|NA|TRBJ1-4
TGTGCCAGCAGCTTTTCCGGGGCAACTAATGAAAAACTGTTTTTT
CASSFSGATNEKLFF
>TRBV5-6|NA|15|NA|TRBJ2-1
TGTGCCAGCACCCCGGACGTCAGCTCCTACAATGAGCAGTTCTTC
CASTPDVSSYNEQFF
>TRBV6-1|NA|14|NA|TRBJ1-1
TGTGCCAGCAGGCCCCTCCATAGGAACACTGAAGCTTTCTTT
CASRPLHRNTEAFF
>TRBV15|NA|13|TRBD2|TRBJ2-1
TGTGCCACCTCGACTAGCGACTACAATGAGCAGTTCTTC
CATSTSDYNEQFF
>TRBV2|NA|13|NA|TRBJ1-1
TGTGCCAGCAGTGTAGGTCCCAGAGGGGAAGCTTTCTTT
CASSVGPRGEAFF
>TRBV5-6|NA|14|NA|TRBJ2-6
TGTGCCAGCACCCGTGGTTCTGGGGCCAACGTCCTGACTTTC
CASTRGSGANVLTF
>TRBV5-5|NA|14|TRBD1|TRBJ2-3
TGTGCCAGCAGCTTGGCAGGGGGCGTAGATACGCAGTATTTT
CASSLAGGVDTQYF
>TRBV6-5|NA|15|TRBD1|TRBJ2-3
TGTGCCAGCAGTTTACAGGGGTATCACACAGATACGCAGTATTTT
CASSLQGYHTDTQYF
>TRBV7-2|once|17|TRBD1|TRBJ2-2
TGTGCCAGCAGCTTAACTCCGGGACAGGCGAACACCGGGGAGCTGTTTTTT
CASSLTPGQANTGELFF
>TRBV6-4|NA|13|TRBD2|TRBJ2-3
TGTGCCAGGACTAGCTCCAAAAGGGATACGCAGTATTTT
CARTSSKRDTQYF
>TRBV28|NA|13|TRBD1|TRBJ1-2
TGTGCCAGCAGTTTGGACAGGAACTATGGCTACACCTTC
CASSLDRNYGYTF
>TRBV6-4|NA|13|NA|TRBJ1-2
TGTGCCAGCAGTGAATACGGGGGCTATGGCTACACCTTC
CASSEYGGYGYTF
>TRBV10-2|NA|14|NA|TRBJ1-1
TGCGCCAGCAGTGGCACAGGTCGGAGCACTGAAGCTTTCTTT
CASSGTGRSTEAFF
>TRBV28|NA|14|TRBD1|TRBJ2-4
TGTGCCAGTGCTTCACAGGGGGGCGCGAACATTCAGTACTTC
CASASQGGANIQYF
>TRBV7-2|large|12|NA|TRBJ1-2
TGTGCCAGCAGCTTAGAGGAATATGGCTACACCTTC
CASSLEEYGYTF
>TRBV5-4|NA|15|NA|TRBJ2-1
TGTGCCAGCAGCTTGGGGGGTGTCCTCAGCAATGAGCAGTTCTTC
CASSLGGVLSNEQFF
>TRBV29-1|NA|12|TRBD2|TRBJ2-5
TGCAGCGTGGGGACTAGATCTGAGACCCAGTACTTC
CSVGTRSETQYF
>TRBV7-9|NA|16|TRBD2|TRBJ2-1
TGTGCCAGCAGCTTTAATGCGGGAGGGAGGTGGAATGAGCAGTTCTTC
CASSFNAGGRWNEQFF
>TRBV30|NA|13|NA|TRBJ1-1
TGTGCCTGGAGTAGAAACAGCGACACTGAAGCTTTCTTT
CAWSRNSDTEAFF
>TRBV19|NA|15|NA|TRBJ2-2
TGTGCCAGTAAAGGGGGGACCCTGGTCACCGGGGAGCTGTTTTTT
CASKGGTLVTGELFF
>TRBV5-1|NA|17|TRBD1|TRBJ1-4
TGCGCCAGCAGCCCGTCCGGGACAGGGTCCTTTAATGAAAAACTGTTTTTT
CASSPSGTGSFNEKLFF
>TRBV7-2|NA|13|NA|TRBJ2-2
TGTGCCAGCAGCTTAGTAGGTCCCGGGGAGCTGTTTTTT
CASSLVGPGELFF
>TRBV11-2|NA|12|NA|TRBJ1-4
TGTGCCAGCAGCTTAGAAGTTGGAAAACTGTTTTTT
CASSLEVGKLFF
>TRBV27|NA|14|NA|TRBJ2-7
TGTGCCAGCAGTTTAGGCCAGGCTCCAAGCGAGCAGTACTTC
CASSLGQAPSEQYF